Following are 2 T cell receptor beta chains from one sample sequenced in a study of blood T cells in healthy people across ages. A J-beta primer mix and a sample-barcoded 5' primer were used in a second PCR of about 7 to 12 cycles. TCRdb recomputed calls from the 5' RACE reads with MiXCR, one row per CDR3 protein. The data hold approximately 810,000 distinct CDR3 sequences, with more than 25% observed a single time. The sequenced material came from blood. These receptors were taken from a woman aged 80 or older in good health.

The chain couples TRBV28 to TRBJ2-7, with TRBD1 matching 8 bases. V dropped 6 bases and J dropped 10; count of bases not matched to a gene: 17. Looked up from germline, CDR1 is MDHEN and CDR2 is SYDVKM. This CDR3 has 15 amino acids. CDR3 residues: CASRLPRGPGEAQYF. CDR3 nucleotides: TGTGCCAGCAGACTTCCCAGGGGGCCAGGGGAGGCCCAGTACTTC.

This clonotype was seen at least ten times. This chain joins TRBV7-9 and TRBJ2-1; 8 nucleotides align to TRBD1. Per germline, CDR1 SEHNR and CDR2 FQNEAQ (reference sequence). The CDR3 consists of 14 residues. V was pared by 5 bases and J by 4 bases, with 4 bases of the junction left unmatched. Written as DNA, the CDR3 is TGTGCCAGCAGCGACAGGGGTATTTACAATGAGCAGTTCTTC. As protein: CASSDRGIYNEQFF. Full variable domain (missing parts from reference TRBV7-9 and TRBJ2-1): DTGVSQNPRHKITKRGQNVTFRCDPISEHNRLYWYRQTLGQGPEFLTYFQNEAQLEKSRLLSDRFSAERPKGSFSTLEIQRTEQGDSAMYLCASSDRGIYNEQFFGPGTRLTVL.